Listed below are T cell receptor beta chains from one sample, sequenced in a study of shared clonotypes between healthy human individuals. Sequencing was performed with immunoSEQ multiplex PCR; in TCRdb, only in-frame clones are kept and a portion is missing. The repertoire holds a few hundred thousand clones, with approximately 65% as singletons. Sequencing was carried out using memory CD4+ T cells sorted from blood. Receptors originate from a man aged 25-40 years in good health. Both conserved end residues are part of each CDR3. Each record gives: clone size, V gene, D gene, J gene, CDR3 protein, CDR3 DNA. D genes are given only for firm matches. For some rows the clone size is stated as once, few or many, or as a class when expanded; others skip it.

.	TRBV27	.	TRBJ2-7	CASSLTHHEQYF	TGTGCCAGCAGTTTAACCCACCACGAGCAGTACTTC
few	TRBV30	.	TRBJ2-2	CAWSFRPQPNTGELFF	TGTGCCTGGAGTTTCCGCCCTCAGCCGAACACCGGGGAGCTGTTTTTT
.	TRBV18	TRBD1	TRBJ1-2	CASSGTGGDGYTF	TGTGCCAGCTCTGGGACAGGGGGCGATGGCTACACCTTC
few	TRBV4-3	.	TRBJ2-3	CASSQDLTSDTQYF	TGCGCCAGCAGCCAAGATCTAACCTCAGATACGCAGTATTTT
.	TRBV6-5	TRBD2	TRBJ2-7	CASSYSSGQSSYEQYF	TGTGCCAGCAGTTACTCTAGCGGGCAGAGCTCCTACGAGCAGTACTTC
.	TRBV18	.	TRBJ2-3	CASSSNRWPDTQYF	TGTGCCAGCTCATCAAACCGCTGGCCAGATACGCAGTATTTT
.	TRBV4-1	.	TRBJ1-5	CASSLRVGQPQHF	TGCGCCAGCAGCCTCAGGGTTGGGCAGCCCCAGCATTTT
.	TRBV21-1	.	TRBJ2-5	CASSKPKRRGIQETQYF	TGTGCCAGCAGCAAGCCGAAACGCCGGGGAATCCAAGAGACCCAGTACTTC
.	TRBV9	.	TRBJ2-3	CASSVQGSDTQYF	TGTGCCAGCAGCGTACAGGGTTCAGATACGCAGTATTTT
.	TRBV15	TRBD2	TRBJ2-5	CATSRDAGAEATQYF	TGTGCCACCAGCAGAGATGCGGGAGCGGAGGCGACCCAGTACTTC
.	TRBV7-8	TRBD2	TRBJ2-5	CASSFSGRWAWGETQYF	TGTGCCAGCAGCTTTAGCGGGAGATGGGCTTGGGGGGAGACCCAGTACTTC
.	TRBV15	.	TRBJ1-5	CATSRLAGRNQPQHF	TGTGCCACCAGCAGATTAGCAGGGAGGAATCAGCCCCAGCATTTT
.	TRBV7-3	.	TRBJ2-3	CASSLMSSDTQYF	TGTGCCAGCAGCTTAATGTCTTCCGATACGCAGTATTTT
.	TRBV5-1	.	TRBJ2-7	CASSSGTGSYEQYF	TGCGCCAGCAGCTCCGGGACGGGGAGCTACGAGCAGTACTTC
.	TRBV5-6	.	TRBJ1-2	CASSLGAGTYGYTF	TGTGCCAGCAGCTTGGGGGCAGGGACCTATGGCTACACCTTC
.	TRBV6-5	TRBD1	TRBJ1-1	CASSLQGSGYTEAFF	TGTGCCAGCAGCCTACAGGGGAGTGGTTACACTGAAGCTTTCTTT
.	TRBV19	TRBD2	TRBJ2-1	CASSWRASGSRNEQFF	TGTGCCAGTAGTTGGCGAGCTAGCGGGAGTAGGAATGAGCAGTTCTTC
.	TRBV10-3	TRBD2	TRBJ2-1	CAITPEDRLAGVNEQFF	TGTGCCATAACTCCGGAGGATCGACTAGCGGGAGTCAATGAGCAGTTCTTC
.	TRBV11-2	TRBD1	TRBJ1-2	CASSLLQGNYGYTF	TGTGCCAGCAGCTTATTACAGGGGAACTATGGCTACACCTTC
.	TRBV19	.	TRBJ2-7	CASSIRAGEQYF	TGTGCCAGTAGTATCCGGGCAGGCGAGCAGTACTTC
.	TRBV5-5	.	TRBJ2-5	CASSFGPRMFISKKETQYF	TGTGCCAGCAGCTTTGGCCCACGAATGTTTATTTCCAAAAAAGAGACCCAGTACTTC
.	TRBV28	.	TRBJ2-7	CASSPPTGLSYEQYF	TGTGCCAGCAGCCCCCCGACAGGTCTTTCCTACGAGCAGTACTTC
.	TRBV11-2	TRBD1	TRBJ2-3	CASSLRGQSTDTQYF	TGTGCCAGCAGCTTACGGGGACAGAGCACAGATACGCAGTATTTT
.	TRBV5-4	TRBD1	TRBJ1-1	CASSLQGGIAEAFF	TGTGCCAGCAGCTTACAGGGGGGAATCGCTGAAGCTTTCTTT
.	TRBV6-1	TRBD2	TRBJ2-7	CASSEVWTSGYEQYF	TGTGCCAGCAGTGAAGTCTGGACTAGCGGGTACGAGCAGTACTTC
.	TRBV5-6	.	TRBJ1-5	CASSLWGRISNQPQHF	TGTGCCAGCAGCTTGTGGGGACGGATTAGCAATCAGCCCCAGCATTTT
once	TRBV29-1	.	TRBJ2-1	CSVGNTGILPHEQFF	TGCAGCGTAGGTAATACCGGGATTCTACCCCATGAGCAGTTCTTC
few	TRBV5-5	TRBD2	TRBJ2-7	CASSPPGREGLGSYEQYF	TGTGCCAGCAGCCCCCCGGGACGGGAGGGGTTAGGGTCCTACGAGCAGTACTTC
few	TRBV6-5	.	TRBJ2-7	CASSYRAVTYEQYF	TGTGCCAGCAGTTACCGGGCAGTAACCTACGAGCAGTACTTC
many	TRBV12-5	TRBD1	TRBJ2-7	CASGFTGGYEQYF	TGTGCTAGTGGTTTTACAGGGGGGTACGAGCAGTACTTC
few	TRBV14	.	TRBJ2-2	CASSPTRTGELFF	TGTGCCAGCAGCCCAACACGCACCGGGGAGCTGTTTTTT
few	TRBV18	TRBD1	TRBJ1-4	CASSPVDRGRLFF	TGTGCCAGCTCACCAGTCGACAGGGGGCGACTGTTTTTT
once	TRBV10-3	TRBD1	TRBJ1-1	CAISESTRGRTEAFF	TGTGCCATCAGTGAGTCGACAAGGGGGCGGACTGAAGCTTTCTTT
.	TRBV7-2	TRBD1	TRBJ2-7	CASSPGPTGPYEQYF	TGTGCCAGCAGCCCGGGTCCGACAGGGCCCTACGAGCAGTACTTC
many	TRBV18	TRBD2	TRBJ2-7	CASSPVREGRGYEQYF	TGTGCCAGCTCACCCGTGCGGGAGGGCCGCGGTTACGAGCAGTACTTC
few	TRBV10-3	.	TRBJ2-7	CAISESGEEQYF	TGTGCCATCAGTGAGTCGGGTGAGGAGCAGTACTTC
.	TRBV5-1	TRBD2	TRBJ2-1	CASSSMMGGKVNEQFF	TGCGCCAGCAGCTCGATGATGGGGGGGAAGGTAAATGAGCAGTTCTTC
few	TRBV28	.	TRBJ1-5	CASRTGQQKHF	TGTGCCAGCAGGACCGGACAGCAGAAGCATTTT
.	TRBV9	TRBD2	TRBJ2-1	CASSPAAGESYNEQFF	TGTGCCAGCAGCCCCGCAGCGGGGGAATCCTACAATGAGCAGTTCTTC
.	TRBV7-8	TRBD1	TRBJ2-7	CASSSRTGPYEQYF	TGTGCCAGCAGCTCCCGGACAGGTCCCTACGAGCAGTACTTC
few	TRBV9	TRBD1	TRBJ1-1	CASSARGLENTEAFF	TGTGCCAGCAGCGCCAGGGGGCTGGAGAACACTGAAGCTTTCTTT
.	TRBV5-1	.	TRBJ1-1	CASSLGSRDGRLEAFF	TGCGCCAGCAGCTTGGGTTCCAGGGACGGGAGACTTGAAGCTTTCTTT
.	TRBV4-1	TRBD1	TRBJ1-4	CASSQVGTDEKLFF	TGCGCCAGCAGCCAAGTAGGGACAGATGAAAAACTGTTTTTT
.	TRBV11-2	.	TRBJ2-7	CASSFGGTSYEQYF	TGTGCCAGCAGCTTCGGCGGGACCTCCTACGAGCAGTACTTC
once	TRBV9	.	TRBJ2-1	CASSVDSNRREQFF	TGTGCCAGCAGCGTAGATAGTAACAGGAGGGAGCAGTTCTTC